A selection of T cell receptor beta chains follows, all from one sample in a study of control samples from healthy donors and cancer patients. The data were produced by immunoSEQ multiplex PCR, yet TCRdb's version contains in-frame clones alone and is incomplete. Found here are approximately 100,000 clones, over 65% of them singletons; the top ten hold about 2.1%. The sample was blood. All receptors derive from a woman in her forties in good health. The CDR3 runs from the conserved cysteine through the conserved F or W. D genes are given only for firm matches. Only part of the rows carry a size: once, few, many, or a class if the clone is expanded.

clone size,V gene,J gene,D gene,CDR3 length,CDR3 protein,CDR3 DNA
NA,TRBV10-1,TRBJ2-3,TRBD2,16,CASSESLAGGTDTQYF,TGCGCCAGCAGTGAGTCGCTAGCGGGGGGCACAGATACGCAGTATTTT
NA,TRBV18,TRBJ2-7,NA,14,CASSGGTASYEQYF,TGTGCCAGCTCGGGCGGGACCGCCTCCTACGAGCAGTACTTC
NA,TRBV27,TRBJ1-6,NA,13,CASRTGANSPLHF,TGTGCCAGCAGGACAGGAGCTAATTCACCCCTCCACTTT
NA,TRBV6-2/TRBV6-3,TRBJ1-2,NA,13,CASSWDGNYGYTF,TGTGCCAGCAGTTGGGACGGGAACTATGGCTACACCTTC
NA,TRBV6-4,TRBJ2-1,NA,16,CASSEATSGAYNEQFF,TGTGCCAGCAGTGAAGCGACTAGTGGTGCCTACAATGAGCAGTTCTTC
once,TRBV18,TRBJ1-1,NA,14,CASSPSTSVAEAFF,TGTGCCAGCTCACCCTCCACGTCTGTCGCTGAAGCTTTCTTT
once,TRBV23-1,TRBJ2-7,TRBD1,17,CASSQTRQQGHVREQYF,TGCGCCAGCAGTCAAACCCGCCAACAGGGGCACGTCCGCGAGCAGTACTTC
NA,TRBV2,TRBJ1-6,NA,12,CASSEGAFTLHF,TGTGCCAGCAGTGAGGGGGCGTTCACCCTCCACTTT
NA,TRBV4-3,TRBJ1-4,NA,16,CASSRLLGGFGEKLFF,TGCGCCAGCAGCCGCCTCCTCGGGGGGTTCGGGGAAAAACTGTTTTTT
once,TRBV15,TRBJ1-3,NA,15,CATSKRTVSGNTIYF,TGTGCCACCAGCAAGAGAACGGTTTCAGGAAACACCATATATTTT
NA,TRBV2,TRBJ2-2,TRBD1,14,CASQGVPNTGELFF,TGTGCCAGCCAGGGGGTCCCGAACACCGGGGAGCTGTTTTTT
NA,TRBV10-2,TRBJ2-7,TRBD1,17,CASRTSGQGFGGGEQYF,TGCGCCAGCCGAACCTCGGGACAGGGGTTCGGGGGGGGCGAGCAGTACTTC
few,TRBV5-6,TRBJ2-3,TRBD1,15,CASSSDRGLTDTQYF,TGTGCCAGCAGCTCGGACAGGGGGCTTACAGATACGCAGTATTTT
NA,TRBV2,TRBJ2-7,NA,15,CASSEEHYLSYEQYF,TGTGCCAGCAGTGAAGAACACTACCTCTCCTACGAGCAGTACTTC
NA,TRBV29-1,TRBJ2-5,NA,12,CSVEPGMETQYF,TGCAGCGTTGAACCGGGGATGGAGACCCAGTACTTC
once,TRBV5-1,TRBJ1-1,NA,13,CASSFADNTEAFF,TGCGCCAGCAGCTTTGCAGATAACACTGAAGCTTTCTTT
NA,TRBV24-1,TRBJ1-2,TRBD1,15,CATSDGQGGNYGYTF,TGTGCCACCAGTGATGGACAGGGGGGAAACTATGGCTACACCTTC
NA,TRBV9,TRBJ1-3,TRBD1,15,CASSPEGASGNTIYF,TGTGCCAGCAGCCCGGAGGGGGCTTCTGGAAACACCATATATTTT
NA,TRBV2,TRBJ2-3,NA,14,CASSLPGSTDTQYF,TGTGCCAGCAGCCTCCCGGGTAGCACAGATACGCAGTATTTT
once,TRBV5-1,TRBJ1-3,NA,16,CASSLSKLSSGNTIYF,TGCGCCAGCAGCTTGTCTAAACTGAGCTCTGGAAACACCATATATTTT
NA,TRBV9,TRBJ2-7,NA,13,CASSRDIPAEQYF,TGTGCCAGCAGCCGGGACATCCCTGCCGAGCAGTACTTC
NA,TRBV4-1,TRBJ1-2,NA,15,CASSQNMDSRYGYTF,TGCGCCAGCAGCCAGAATATGGACAGCCGCTATGGCTACACCTTC
NA,TRBV18,TRBJ1-1,NA,14,CASLLRGGDTEAFF,TGTGCCAGCCTTCTGAGGGGGGGGGACACTGAAGCTTTCTTT
NA,TRBV11-2,TRBJ2-4,NA,16,CASSFNKGVVKNIQYF,TGTGCCAGCAGCTTCAACAAAGGGGTGGTCAAAAACATTCAGTACTTC
NA,TRBV7-3,TRBJ2-2,NA,14,CASSPLSNTGELFF,TGTGCCAGCAGCCCCCTTTCGAACACCGGGGAGCTGTTTTTT
NA,TRBV6-4,TRBJ2-3,NA,16,CASSDSAGKSTDTQYF,TGTGCCAGCAGTGACTCGGCGGGCAAAAGCACAGATACGCAGTATTTT
NA,TRBV7-2,TRBJ2-1,TRBD2,19,CASSYTGTSGGGRWDEQFF,TGTGCCAGCAGCTACACCGGGACTAGCGGGGGGGGCAGGTGGGATGAGCAGTTCTTC
NA,TRBV18,TRBJ2-1,TRBD1,14,CASSPLTGDNEQFF,TGTGCCAGCTCACCACTGACAGGGGACAATGAGCAGTTCTTC
NA,TRBV10-1,TRBJ1-1,NA,12,CASSESRLEAFF,TGCGCCAGCAGTGAGTCGAGATTAGAAGCTTTCTTT
once,TRBV6-5,TRBJ1-4,NA,13,CATRDGANEKLFF,TGTGCCACCCGGGACGGTGCTAATGAAAAACTGTTTTTT
NA,TRBV2,TRBJ1-6,TRBD1,15,CASKGTGVGNSPLHF,TGTGCCAGCAAAGGGACAGGAGTAGGGAATTCACCCCTCCACTTT
NA,TRBV18,TRBJ1-5,TRBD1,15,CASSSMTGGNQPQHF,TGTGCCAGCTCATCGATGACAGGGGGCAATCAGCCCCAGCATTTT
NA,TRBV5-1,TRBJ1-4,NA,15,CASSLNTGANEKLFF,TGCGCCAGCAGCTTAAACACGGGAGCTAATGAAAAACTGTTTTTT
once,TRBV18,TRBJ2-7,TRBD1,15,CASSRWTGVFYEQYF,TGTGCCAGCTCACGGTGGACAGGGGTTTTCTACGAGCAGTACTTC
NA,TRBV24-1,TRBJ2-1,NA,15,CATSDSKVDRNEQFF,TGTGCCACCAGTGACTCAAAAGTTGACAGGAATGAGCAGTTCTTC
NA,TRBV25-1,TRBJ1-2,NA,11,CASREDRGYTF,TGTGCCAGCAGGGAGGATAGAGGCTACACCTTC
NA,TRBV30,TRBJ2-3,NA,12,CAWTEAGDTQYF,TGTGCCTGGACAGAAGCGGGAGATACGCAGTATTTT
NA,TRBV2,TRBJ1-1,NA,15,CASSEWSVKNTEAFF,TGTGCCAGCAGTGAGTGGTCAGTCAAAAACACTGAAGCTTTCTTT
NA,TRBV19,TRBJ2-5,TRBD2,15,CASSTRTSGGGTQYF,TGTGCCAGTAGTACCCGGACTAGCGGGGGGGGGACCCAGTACTTC
NA,TRBV25-1,TRBJ2-7,TRBD1,15,CASPPTGVSSGEQYF,TGTGCCAGTCCGCCTACAGGGGTTTCTTCGGGAGAGCAGTACTTC
NA,TRBV6-6,TRBJ1-1,NA,14,CASSYSQGGTEAFF,TGTGCCAGCAGTTACTCACAGGGTGGCACTGAAGCTTTCTTT
NA,TRBV6-5,TRBJ2-7,NA,15,CASSTTLLSRGEQYF,TGTGCCAGCAGTACCACTCTACTCTCGCGGGGCGAGCAGTACTTC
NA,TRBV6-2/TRBV6-3,TRBJ2-5,TRBD1,16,CASSYSIGQAQETQYF,TGTGCCAGCAGTTACTCGATAGGACAGGCTCAAGAGACCCAGTACTTC
NA,TRBV12-3/TRBV12-4,TRBJ1-2,NA,13,CASSLLSLTGYTF,TGTGCCAGCAGTTTGTTGTCTTTAACGGGCTACACCTTC
NA,TRBV19,TRBJ2-1,TRBD1,18,CASSPPFPDRGIYNEQFF,TGTGCCAGTAGCCCTCCCTTTCCTGACAGGGGGATCTACAATGAGCAGTTCTTC
NA,TRBV5-1,TRBJ2-7,NA,15,CASSDSRHTPYEQYF,TGCGCCAGCAGCGACTCTCGCCACACCCCCTACGAGCAGTACTTC
NA,TRBV5-1,TRBJ2-3,NA,15,CASSLEPTSTDTQYF,TGCGCCAGCAGCTTGGAACCGACTAGCACAGATACGCAGTATTTT
NA,TRBV27,TRBJ1-2,TRBD1,13,CASRATGENGYTF,TGTGCCAGCAGGGCTACAGGGGAGAATGGCTACACCTTC
NA,TRBV12-3/TRBV12-4,TRBJ1-4,NA,13,CASSLGVWEKLFF,TGTGCCAGCAGTTTAGGGGTGTGGGAAAAACTGTTTTTT
few,TRBV12-3/TRBV12-4,TRBJ1-2,NA,13,CASSSTGLNGYTF,TGTGCCAGCAGTTCAACAGGGTTGAATGGCTACACCTTC